The 8 T cell receptor beta chains below come from one sample, sequenced in a study of CD8 T cells in Susac syndrome. Random-hexamer reverse transcription was applied to about 0.5 to 1 ug RNA. TCRdb redid the calling of the immunoSEQ multiplex PCR reads with MiXCR, one entry per CDR3 protein. The sample lists fewer than 200,000 distinct CDR3 sequences, roughly 94% occurring once. Material: CD4+ T cells from PBMCs. These receptors originate from a human donor in good health.

The V and J genes are TRBV29-1 and TRBJ1-1; possible D gene TRBD1, 5 bases. In germline, CDR1 is SQVTM, CDR2 ANQGSEA. Between the trimmed V and J ends, which lost 4 bases and 1 base, there was a span of 7 bases. CDR3 length equals 12 residues. The DNA of the CDR3 is TGCAGCGTTGGGACAAAGAACACTGAAGCTTTCTTT. Its protein is CSVGTKNTEAFF.

This chain joins TRBV3-1 and TRBJ2-7; perhaps TRBD2 as D (5 bases). V lost 2 bases to trimming and J lost 7 bases, with 9 bases between them. Germline-derived CDR1 and CDR2 are LGHDT and YNNKEL (reference sequence). The CDR3 is 12 amino acids. For the CDR3, the DNA is TGTGCCAGCAGCCAATGGAGGAGAGAGCAGTACTTC. This codes for CASSQWRREQYF.

The CDR3, as DNA: TGTGCCAGCAGCCACGGACACTCTAACAATGAGCAGTTCTTC. Its protein product is CASSHGHSNNEQFF. This chain connects TRBV7-9 to TRBJ2-1, with D possibly TRBD1 on 5 matching bases. Germline assignment: CDR1 SEHNR and CDR2 FQNEAQ (reference sequence). The CDR3 extends over 14 amino acids. V lost 5 bases to trimming and J lost 5 bases, with 13 bases between them.

CDR3 region: CASSLLSGNSYEQYF. In DNA, the CDR3 is TGCGCCAGCAGCTTGTTGTCAGGAAACTCCTACGAGCAGTACTTC. The rearrangement joins TRBV5-1 to TRBJ2-7; D not resolved. V was cut by 1 base and J by 0 bases, with 11 bases left in between. Germline assignment: CDR1 SGHRS and CDR2 YFSETQ. This CDR3 has 15 amino acids.

The chain uses TRBV24-1 and TRBJ1-1; TRBD1 might be the D (5 bases). Germline values: CDR1 KGHDR, CDR2 SFDVKD. The CDR3 spans 16 residues. V was shortened by 11 bases and J by 3 bases, with 24 bases between the two germline ends. CDR3 nucleotides: TGTGCCAACGACGAAAACGACAGCAATAACCACACTGAAGCTTTCTTT. Protein product: CANDENDSNNHTEAFF.

The chain is built from TRBV30 and TRBJ1-1; D is possibly TRBD1 (6 bases). V gave up 3 bases and J gave up 3 bases, with 14 bases separating them. CDR1 is GTSNPN, CDR2 SVGIG, per germline (reference sequence). The CDR3 sequence is 14 residues long. DNA for the CDR3: TGTGCCTGGAGACCCCCACAGGGTTACACTGAAGCTTTCTTT. Amino acid sequence: CAWRPPQGYTEAFF. Full variable domain (missing parts from reference TRBV30 and TRBJ1-1): SQTIHQWPATLVQPVGSPLSLECTVEGTSNPNLYWYRQAAGRGLQLLFYSVGIGQISSEVPQNLSASRPQDRQFILSSKKLLLSDSGFYLCAWRPPQGYTEAFFGQGTRLTVV.

This chain joins TRBV30 and TRBJ1-1; D is unclear. The CDR3 has 12 amino acids. Germline assignment: CDR1 GTSNPN and CDR2 SVGIG (reference sequence). Trimming removed 3 bases from V and 1 base from J, with 6 bases in between. In nucleotides, the CDR3 is TGTGCCTGGAGACTGAGGAACACTGAAGCTTTCTTT. It is translated as CAWRLRNTEAFF. Based on the CDR3 plus reference TRBV30 and TRBJ1-1, the full variable domain is SQTIHQWPATLVQPVGSPLSLECTVEGTSNPNLYWYRQAAGRGLQLLFYSVGIGQISSEVPQNLSASRPQDRQFILSSKKLLLSDSGFYLCAWRLRNTEAFFGQGTRLTVV.

This rearrangement joins TRBV9 to TRBJ2-5; tentative D call: TRBD1 (6 bases). V lost 0 bases and J 5 bases, leaving 20 bases between the germline ends. Germline CDR1 reads SGDLS; CDR2 reads YYNGEE. The CDR3 covers 17 residues. Written as DNA, the CDR3 is TGTGCCAGCAGCGTAGGTTCTGTTGTGGGGGCGTGGGAGACCCAGTACTTC. Protein sequence: CASSVGSVVGAWETQYF.